This T cell receptor beta chain was recovered during a study of blood T cell repertoires in COVID-19. Study at large: Sample material is recorded as cDNA or gDNA derived from T cells, B-cell-depleted T cells, or PBMCs.

The protocol was immunoSEQ multiplex PCR, while the TCRdb copy is restricted to in-frame clones and leaves out a portion. This sample has about 220,000 clones, with approximately 90% found just once. Germline V gene data show CDR1 as MNHEY and CDR2 as SVGAGI. The CDR3 totals 15 residues. Trimming shortened V by 6 bases and J by 6 bases, and 20 bases separated the two germline ends. Participants reported their clinical history, and cohort assignment relied on those reports. The clonotype comes from a woman in her thirties or forties with acute COVID-19. V is TRBV6-5 and J is TRBJ1-1, with D unresolved. The source material was PBMCs or T cells enriched from blood (not recorded which). The CDR3 DNA follows: TGTGCCAGCAGGTACGATAGCGCCAGGCCGGCTGAAGCTTTCTTT. It codes for CASRYDSARPAEAFF.